These 8 T cell receptor beta chains originate from one sample sequenced in a study of T cells after yellow fever vaccination. TCRdb re-derived calls from the 5' RACE reads in MiXCR, one entry per CDR3 protein. The sample has approximately 70,000 distinct CDR3 sequences; 6.5% are singletons. Sequenced here: CD8+ T cells sorted from PBMCs, sampled about 41 days after the first yellow fever vaccination. All receptors come from a man aged 18 to 30 who received the YFV17D yellow fever vaccine.

Ten or more counts support this clonotype. The genes are TRBV11-2 and TRBJ1-6; 7 bases align to TRBD1. CDR3 length equals 15 residues. Germline V CDR1 and CDR2: SGHAT, FQNNGV. V trimming: 0 bases; J trimming: 8 bases; junction bases outside the gene matches: 4. The CDR3, as DNA: TGTGCCAGCAGCTTAGATCCAGGGGGGCATTCACCCCTCCACTTT. Its protein is CASSLDPGGHSPLHF.

This clonotype occurred many times. The rearrangement joins TRBV7-9 to TRBJ2-7; D possibly corresponds to TRBD1 (6 bases). The CDR3 loop spans 13 amino acids. The germline V and J ends were trimmed by 11 bases and 3 bases, with 17 bases remaining between them. Looked up from germline, CDR1 is SEHNR and CDR2 is FQNEAQ (reference sequence). As DNA, the CDR3 is TGTGCCGTCTCTCCGGGCAGGGGCTACGAGCAGTACTTC. Translated, it gives CAVSPGRGYEQYF.

At least ten counts were recorded for this clonotype. The chain has TRBV12-3 or TRBV12-4 and TRBJ1-5; D unresolved. V was clipped by 3 bases and J by 2 bases, with 8 bases between them. The length of the CDR3 is 14 residues. CDR3 region: CASSFLGGNQPQHF. The CDR3 bases are TGTGCCAGCAGTTTTTTGGGAGGCAATCAGCCCCAGCATTTT.

This clonotype showed up many times. This chain joins TRBV5-1 and TRBJ2-3; possible D gene TRBD2, 5 bases. The V and J ends lost 2 bases and 0 bases respectively, with 13 bases between them. Germline assignment: CDR1 SGHRS and CDR2 YFSETQ. The CDR3 covers 16 residues. CDR3 loop: CASSLSGAPSTDTQYF. DNA for the CDR3: TGCGCCAGCAGCTTAAGCGGAGCACCTAGCACAGATACGCAGTATTTT.

The sample holds a few counts of this clonotype. This chain links TRBV5-1 with TRBJ2-5; 8 positions agree with TRBD2. Per germline, CDR1 SGHRS and CDR2 YFSETQ. Losses at the gene ends were 0 bases for V and 0 bases for J; bases not matched to a gene: 7. The CDR3 extends over 17 amino acids. CDR3 sequence: CASSLDSRGADQETQYF. The DNA for the CDR3 is TGCGCCAGCAGCTTGGACTCGCGGGGGGCCGACCAAGAGACCCAGTACTTC. Based on the CDR3 plus reference TRBV5-1 and TRBJ2-5, the full variable domain is KAGVTQTPRYLIKTRGQQVTLSCSPISGHRSVSWYQQTPGQGLQFLFEYFSETQRNKGNFPGRFSGRQFSNSRSEMNVSTLELGDSALYLCASSLDSRGADQETQYFGPGTRLLVL.

Many counts were recorded for this clonotype. The V gene is TRBV9, the J gene TRBJ2-5; tentative D call: TRBD1 (6 bases). The germline gives CDR1 SGDLS, CDR2 YYNGEE. The CDR3 loop spans 14 amino acids. Trimming cost V 3 bases and J 0 bases, with 9 bases left between them. The chain's CDR3 is CASSEWDNQETQYF. The CDR3 DNA reads as TGTGCCAGCAGCGAATGGGACAACCAAGAGACCCAGTACTTC.

The table lists this clonotype with many counts. V is TRBV11-1 and J is TRBJ2-2; D may correspond to TRBD1 or TRBD2 (5 bases each). Germline V gene data show CDR1 as SGHAT and CDR2 as FQDESV (reference sequence). The CDR3 contains 18 residues. Trimming left V 4 bases short and J 4 bases short, with 22 bases between. The DNA for the CDR3 is TGTGCCAGCAGCTCCAAAACCTACAGACTGGGGACCACCGGGGAGCTGTTTTTT. It codes for CASSSKTYRLGTTGELFF.

This clonotype came up many times. The chain couples TRBV7-6 to TRBJ2-2, with D possibly TRBD1 on 6 matching bases. The length of the CDR3 is 15 residues. The V end lost 8 bases, the J end lost 0 bases, and 13 bases lay between the germline ends. Germline V gene lookup returns CDR1 SGHVS and CDR2 FNYEAQ. CDR3: CASAQGFSNTGELFF. CDR3 DNA sequence: TGTGCCAGCGCCCAGGGGTTTTCGAACACCGGGGAGCTGTTTTTT.